Reported below is one T cell receptor beta chain. Its antigen is unknown. This sample was included in a study of Ad26.COV2.S vaccination and SARS-CoV-2 variants. Study at large: Doses of Ad26.COV2.S were injected into muscle once or twice, 56 days apart.

Trimming took off 2 bases at V and 2 bases at J, with 13 bases between the two ends. This CDR3 spans 15 amino acids. From germline, CDR1 is ENHRY and CDR2 SYGVKD. Treatment described: around 19 received Ad26.COV2.S at low or high dose, single or two shots; roughly five received placebo; per-sample allocation not given. Material that was analyzed had been drawn on day 63 after the first vaccine or placebo injection. The individual, an adult aged 18-55 years, was a donor in Boston. General study findings and limits: Placebo recipients trailed vaccine recipients in spike-specific TCR breadth. Assessments of TCR breadth and depth may have underestimated the total T cell responses.

Sequencing used immunoSEQ multiplex PCR; TCRdb keeps in-frame clones, though not all of them. The table includes hundreds of thousands of clones, 80% to 90% detected once. The clonotype was recovered from a person aged 18-60 years who received the Ad26.COV2.S COVID-19 vaccine or a placebo. This chain joins TRBV10-3 and TRBJ2-7, with D possibly matching TRBD2 (6 bases). Here the sequenced sample was peripheral blood, taken in a trial of Ad26.COV2.S vaccine versus placebo. The CDR3 loop is CAISENPGAAYEQYF. The CDR3 nucleotides read TGTGCCATCAGTGAGAATCCGGGAGCAGCCTACGAGCAGTACTTC.